Listed below are T cell receptor beta chains from one sample, sequenced in a study of cytomegalovirus exposure and HLA in healthy donors. Assay used: immunoSEQ multiplex PCR; TCRdb lists only in-frame clones, some missing. In the table there are 150,000 to 250,000 clones, 82% of which are singletons. Sequencing was done on a sample of PBMCs. The receptors stem from a boy aged 2 to 10 in good health and CMV-seronegative. The CDR3 runs from the conserved cysteine through the conserved F or W. D genes are given only for firm matches. Size is omitted from some rows. Given values are once, few, many or a class for expanded clones.

d_gene: TRBD2; abundance: NA; v_gene: TRBV4-1; j_gene: TRBJ2-1; CDR3nt: TGCGCCAGCAGCCAAGAAGTTGGCGGGGGGGCTGGTGAGCAGTTCTTC; CDR3aa: CASSQEVGGGAGEQFF
d_gene: TRBD2; abundance: NA; v_gene: TRBV7-9; j_gene: TRBJ2-3; CDR3nt: TGTGCCAGCAGAAATAGCGGGGGCACAGATACGCAGTATTTT; CDR3aa: CASRNSGGTDTQYF
d_gene: NA; abundance: NA; v_gene: TRBV27; j_gene: TRBJ2-3; CDR3nt: TGTGCCAGCAGTTTGTTGGCCAGGTGGACAGATACGCAGTATTTT; CDR3aa: CASSLLARWTDTQYF
d_gene: TRBD2; abundance: NA; v_gene: TRBV5-1; j_gene: TRBJ2-1; CDR3nt: TGCGCCAGCAGCTTGGCCCCGGGACTAGCGTATGAGCAGTTCTTC; CDR3aa: CASSLAPGLAYEQFF
d_gene: TRBD1; abundance: NA; v_gene: TRBV4-3; j_gene: TRBJ2-7; CDR3nt: TGCGCCAGCAGCCTAGGGACAGGGGGAAGAGACGAGCAGTACTTC; CDR3aa: CASSLGTGGRDEQYF
d_gene: TRBD2; abundance: NA; v_gene: TRBV4-3; j_gene: TRBJ2-1; CDR3nt: TGCGCCAGCAGCCAATATGGACTAGCGGGGTACAATGAGCAGTTCTTC; CDR3aa: CASSQYGLAGYNEQFF
d_gene: TRBD1; abundance: NA; v_gene: TRBV20-1; j_gene: TRBJ1-1; CDR3nt: TGCAGTGCTGCAGGGGGCGCCCTCGCTTTCTTT; CDR3aa: CSAAGGALAFF
d_gene: NA; abundance: NA; v_gene: TRBV6-6; j_gene: TRBJ1-2; CDR3nt: TGTGCCAGCACGGAGGCCTCCTATGGCTACACCTTC; CDR3aa: CASTEASYGYTF
d_gene: TRBD1; abundance: few; v_gene: TRBV5-1; j_gene: TRBJ2-7; CDR3nt: TGCGCCAGCCGACTGGACAGGGCGAGTTTGCCTTACGAGCAGTACTTC; CDR3aa: CASRLDRASLPYEQYF
d_gene: NA; abundance: NA; v_gene: TRBV6-5; j_gene: TRBJ1-4; CDR3nt: TGTGCCAGCAGTCGGACAGTTGCTGAAAAACTGTTTTTT; CDR3aa: CASSRTVAEKLFF
d_gene: NA; abundance: NA; v_gene: TRBV7-3; j_gene: TRBJ2-3; CDR3nt: TGTGCCAGCAGCTTAACGGGCCCGGGGGATACGCAGTATTTT; CDR3aa: CASSLTGPGDTQYF
d_gene: NA; abundance: NA; v_gene: TRBV6-6; j_gene: TRBJ1-5; CDR3nt: TGTGCCAGCAGTTATTCTACAGGTAGAAGTGATCAGCCCCAGCATTTT; CDR3aa: CASSYSTGRSDQPQHF
d_gene: TRBD2; abundance: NA; v_gene: TRBV6-1; j_gene: TRBJ2-3; CDR3nt: TGTGCCAGCAGTGAGGTACTAGCGGGCACAGATACGCAGTATTTT; CDR3aa: CASSEVLAGTDTQYF
d_gene: NA; abundance: few; v_gene: TRBV19; j_gene: TRBJ1-6; CDR3nt: TGTGCCAGTAGTACTCGGGAGCCTGGTTCACCCCTCCACTTT; CDR3aa: CASSTREPGSPLHF
d_gene: TRBD1; abundance: NA; v_gene: TRBV5-1; j_gene: TRBJ2-3; CDR3nt: TGCGCCAGCAGCTTGAACAGGGGGGACCTTGATACGCAGTATTTT; CDR3aa: CASSLNRGDLDTQYF
d_gene: TRBD1; abundance: NA; v_gene: TRBV27; j_gene: TRBJ1-3; CDR3nt: TGTGCCAGCAGTTCGAGGACAGGGGGTAGTGGAAACACCATATATTTT; CDR3aa: CASSSRTGGSGNTIYF
d_gene: NA; abundance: once; v_gene: TRBV11-2; j_gene: TRBJ2-7; CDR3nt: TGTGCCAGCAGCTTAGCGATCTGGGGGGATACGGCCTACGAGCAGTACTTC; CDR3aa: CASSLAIWGDTAYEQYF
d_gene: TRBD2; abundance: NA; v_gene: TRBV7-3; j_gene: TRBJ2-1; CDR3nt: TGTGCCAGCAGCTCGGGGGAGGGCAATGAGCAGTTCTTC; CDR3aa: CASSSGEGNEQFF
d_gene: NA; abundance: NA; v_gene: TRBV9; j_gene: TRBJ1-2; CDR3nt: TGTGCCAGCAGCGTAGATCCGTCTAACAACTATGGCTACACCTTC; CDR3aa: CASSVDPSNNYGYTF
d_gene: NA; abundance: NA; v_gene: TRBV7-9; j_gene: TRBJ1-6; CDR3nt: TGTTCCAGCAGCTGGAGTCCTCCCCTCTATAATTCACCCCTCCACTTT; CDR3aa: CSSSWSPPLYNSPLHF
d_gene: NA; abundance: NA; v_gene: TRBV18; j_gene: TRBJ1-6; CDR3nt: TGTGCCAGCTCACCACATGAGAATTCACCCCTCCACTTT; CDR3aa: CASSPHENSPLHF
d_gene: NA; abundance: NA; v_gene: TRBV2; j_gene: TRBJ1-2; CDR3nt: TGTGCCAGCAGAGTGGGAGGGTTCGATGGCTACACCTTC; CDR3aa: CASRVGGFDGYTF
d_gene: TRBD1; abundance: NA; v_gene: TRBV19; j_gene: TRBJ2-7; CDR3nt: TGTGCCAGTAGGATGGGACAGGGGGCCTACGAGCAGTACTTC; CDR3aa: CASRMGQGAYEQYF
d_gene: TRBD2; abundance: NA; v_gene: TRBV10-3; j_gene: TRBJ2-7; CDR3nt: TGTGCCATCAGGCCACTAGCGGGGGGACTCGAGCAGTACTTC; CDR3aa: CAIRPLAGGLEQYF
d_gene: NA; abundance: NA; v_gene: TRBV7-7; j_gene: TRBJ2-3; CDR3nt: TGTGCTAGCAGCTTAGACGGAGTAGATACGCAGTATTTT; CDR3aa: CASSLDGVDTQYF
d_gene: NA; abundance: NA; v_gene: TRBV12-5; j_gene: TRBJ2-2; CDR3nt: TGTGCTAGTGGTTTGGTGGGGGGTCAAACAGGGGAGCTGTTTTTT; CDR3aa: CASGLVGGQTGELFF
d_gene: TRBD1; abundance: NA; v_gene: TRBV9; j_gene: TRBJ2-2; CDR3nt: TGTGCCAGCAGCCAATACCCGGGACAGGGGACCGGGGAGCTGTTTTTT; CDR3aa: CASSQYPGQGTGELFF
d_gene: NA; abundance: NA; v_gene: TRBV6-1; j_gene: TRBJ2-7; CDR3nt: TGTGCCAGCAGTGAACCCGTTTCGGACGAGCAGTACTTC; CDR3aa: CASSEPVSDEQYF
d_gene: NA; abundance: NA; v_gene: TRBV19; j_gene: TRBJ1-1; CDR3nt: TGTGCCAGTAGTTGGAGTTTCGGGGACACTGAAGCTTTCTTT; CDR3aa: CASSWSFGDTEAFF
d_gene: TRBD2; abundance: NA; v_gene: TRBV7-2; j_gene: TRBJ2-5; CDR3nt: TGTGCCAGCAGCTTAGGACTTGGCGGGGGGGGAAAAGAGACCCAGTACTTC; CDR3aa: CASSLGLGGGGKETQYF
d_gene: NA; abundance: NA; v_gene: TRBV7-9; j_gene: TRBJ1-2; CDR3nt: TGTTCCTCCCGGGGGTACGGCAGAGGGCACTATGGCTACACCTTC; CDR3aa: CSSRGYGRGHYGYTF
d_gene: TRBD1; abundance: NA; v_gene: TRBV6-6; j_gene: TRBJ1-2; CDR3nt: TGTGCCAGCAGTGACAGGGACGGCTACACCTTC; CDR3aa: CASSDRDGYTF
d_gene: TRBD1; abundance: NA; v_gene: TRBV12-5; j_gene: TRBJ1-2; CDR3nt: TGTGCTAGTGGTTTCACAGGGGGCGAACCTGACTATGGCTACACCTTC; CDR3aa: CASGFTGGEPDYGYTF
d_gene: NA; abundance: NA; v_gene: TRBV10-3; j_gene: TRBJ2-1; CDR3nt: TGTGCCATCAGTGAAGTAGCACGAAGTCTAAATGAGCAGTTCTTC; CDR3aa: CAISEVARSLNEQFF
d_gene: TRBD1; abundance: NA; v_gene: TRBV6-1; j_gene: TRBJ1-1; CDR3nt: TGTGCCAGCAGTGAAAACAGGGGGACGGACACTGAAGCTTTCTTT; CDR3aa: CASSENRGTDTEAFF
d_gene: NA; abundance: NA; v_gene: TRBV11-1; j_gene: TRBJ2-3; CDR3nt: TGTGCCAGCAGCTTAGGGGTCGCGGGGTCCACAGATACGCAGTATTTT; CDR3aa: CASSLGVAGSTDTQYF
d_gene: TRBD2; abundance: NA; v_gene: TRBV4-3; j_gene: TRBJ2-1; CDR3nt: TGCGCCAGCAGCCCCTCAAGAGGACTAGCGGGGGGGCCCGCCCGCCGTGAGCAGTTCTTC; CDR3aa: CASSPSRGLAGGPARREQFF
d_gene: TRBD2; abundance: NA; v_gene: TRBV15; j_gene: TRBJ2-3; CDR3nt: TGTGCCACCAGCAAAAGACTAGCGGGGGGCTCAGATACGCAGTATTTT; CDR3aa: CATSKRLAGGSDTQYF
d_gene: TRBD1; abundance: few; v_gene: TRBV2; j_gene: TRBJ2-7; CDR3nt: TGTGCCAGCAGTGTCGAACGACAGGGGCCCTACGAGCAGTACTTC; CDR3aa: CASSVERQGPYEQYF